A single sample is the source of the 13 T cell receptor beta chains below, sequenced in a study of blood T cell repertoires in COVID-19 (dated by TCRdb to the early 2020s). The library was generated by the immunoSEQ multiplex PCR assay. TCRdb provides this immuneACCESS table in a form limited to in-frame rearrangements. Some clones are lacking; in checked studies, under half of them reflect an unresolved V gene, and why the rest are absent is not known. The sample has around 100,000 clones on record, more than 65% of them singletons. Around a third of the sample is taken by the ten largest. The sequencing input was peripheral blood. Receptors were obtained from a man in his 70s with active or convalescent COVID-19.

V usage is TRBV4-3 and J usage is TRBJ2-7; the match to TRBD1 covers 9 bases. This CDR3 is built from 17 residues. The V gene end was trimmed by 0 bases and the J gene end by 2 bases; junction bases not matched to a gene: 8. Germline V gene sequence: CDR1 LGHNA, CDR2 YSLEER. CDR3 sequence: CASSQEVRGTGPYEQYF. CDR3 bases: TGCGCCAGCAGCCAAGAAGTTCGTGGGACAGGGCCCTACGAGCAGTACTTC.

The V call is TRBV25-1, the J call TRBJ1-3; possibly TRBD1 for D (6 bases). V lost 4 bases, J lost 0 bases, and 10 bases lay in between. Germline V gene sequence: CDR1 MGHDK, CDR2 SYGVNS. CDR3 length: 15 amino acids. CDR3: CASSGTVLSGNTIYF. The CDR3 nucleotides are TGTGCCAGCAGTGGGACAGTCCTCTCTGGAAACACCATATATTTT.

CDR3 nucleotides: TGTGCCAGCAGCGTAGGACAGGGCACCGGGGAGCTGTTTTTT. Translation: CASSVGQGTGELFF. The chain links TRBV9 to TRBJ2-2; 7 bases line up with TRBD1. Germline V gene data show CDR1 as SGDLS and CDR2 as YYNGEE. V was pared by 0 bases and J by 4 bases, with 0 bases of the junction left unmatched. The CDR3 sequence is 14 residues long.

This clone was observed at least ten times. The chain carries TRBV29-1 and TRBJ2-7; TRBD1 might be the D (5 bases). Trimming removed 6 bases at V and 5 bases at J, with 20 bases between. CDR1 is SQVTM and CDR2 is ANQGSEA in the germline V gene. CDR3 length: 14 residues. The CDR3: CSVADGGALHEQYF. CDR3 bases: TGCAGCGTGGCCGACGGTGGGGCGCTCCACGAGCAGTACTTC.

This chain joins TRBV27 and TRBJ2-1; the match to TRBD2 covers 10 bases. V was clipped by 3 bases and J by 8 bases; unmatched bases: 16. The CDR3 is 18 amino acids. Germline V gene data show CDR1 as MNHEY and CDR2 as SMNVEV (reference sequence). The CDR3 DNA reads TGTGCCAGCAGTTTGGGCGGACTAGCGGCCCCAGAGGTGGATGAGCAGTTCTTC. Its protein is CASSLGGLAAPEVDEQFF.

The V and J genes are TRBV11-2 and TRBJ2-5, with 9 bases lining up with TRBD1. V trimming: 0 bases; J trimming: 4 bases; junction bases outside the gene matches: 6. The CDR3 extends over 16 amino acids. Germline CDR1 SGHAT, CDR2 FQNNGV. The CDR3 region is CASSLETGGFLETQYF. CDR3 DNA: TGTGCCAGCAGCTTAGAAACAGGGGGCTTTCTAGAGACCCAGTACTTC.

V gene TRBV7-2 combines with J gene TRBJ2-7, with D uncertain. Germline assignment: CDR1 SGHTA and CDR2 FQGNSA. V lost 4 bases to trimming and J lost 0 bases, with 10 bases between them. CDR3 length: 14 amino acids. CDR3 loop: CASSSSRVSYEQYF. CDR3 bases: TGTGCCAGCAGCTCTAGTCGGGTCTCCTACGAGCAGTACTTC.

This chain links TRBV29-1 with TRBJ2-3; 13 bases match TRBD2. The germline V gene encodes CDR1 SQVTM and CDR2 ANQGSEA. J was trimmed by 4 bases and V by 6 bases; bases with no gene match: 22. The CDR3 is made up of 20 amino acids. CDR3 amino acids: CSVGTGPGTSGIAPSDTQYF. CDR3 nucleotides: TGCAGCGTCGGGACAGGCCCAGGGACTAGCGGGATCGCACCTTCAGATACGCAGTATTTT.

This clone was counted at least ten times. The chain couples TRBV2 to TRBJ2-1; a possible D gene is TRBD1 (5 bases). This CDR3 is 12 amino acids long. V dropped 9 bases and J dropped 7 bases, with 13 bases sitting between them. The germline V gene has CDR1 SNHLY and CDR2 FYNNEI. The CDR3 region has the DNA TGTGCCAGTGACAACAGGCTAAATGAGCAGTTCTTC. Translation gives CASDNRLNEQFF.

This clone was seen just once. Here the CDR3 DNA reads TGTGCCAGCAGCGCGCGACCCCTGCGGGGGGCGGCTTGCTATGGCTACACCTTC. Translated, it gives CASSARPLRGAACYGYTF. The chain recombines TRBV21-1 with TRBJ1-2. TRBV21-1 is a documented pseudogene. This CDR3 comprises 18 residues.

The genes are TRBV7-9 and TRBJ1-6, with 9 bases identical to TRBD1. This CDR3 is built from 16 residues. The trim removed 3 bases at V and 6 bases at J, leaving 6 bases unmatched. CDR1 and CDR2 (germline): SEHNR, FQNEAQ (reference sequence). This chain's CDR3 is CASSFTPGQGNSPLHF. The CDR3 nucleotides read TGTGCCAGCAGCTTTACCCCGGGACAGGGTAATTCACCCCTCCACTTT.

The chain links TRBV6-5 to TRBJ1-1; possible D gene TRBD1, 5 bases. In germline, CDR1 is MNHEY, CDR2 SVGAGI. This CDR3 has 14 residues. Trimming removed 10 bases from V and 1 base from J, with 16 bases in between. CDR3 loop: CATKRGLRNTEAFF. The CDR3 nucleotides read TGTGCCACCAAAAGGGGTTTGAGGAACACTGAAGCTTTCTTT.

The chain employs TRBV27 and TRBJ1-2; 7 nucleotides line up with TRBD1. Germline loops: CDR1 MNHEY, CDR2 SMNVEV (reference sequence). Germline trimming cut 4 bases from V and 13 bases from J; bases unmatched to any gene: 6. The CDR3 covers 11 residues. The CDR3 DNA reads TGTGCCAGCAGTTCCTACAGGGGTCTCACCTTC. It specifies CASSSYRGLTF.